This T cell receptor beta chain was retrieved from a study of neurological immune-mediated disorders. Study results and caveats: No sharing of CDR3 amino acid sequences was observed among expanded clones across subjects, suggesting private repertoires in all groups.

Where libraries were unsorted, they were derived from 2 million PBMCs stored at -80 degrees C. As for the cDNA, it was generated by 5'RACE with 10-nucleotide random UMIs. MiXCR, applied by TCRdb to the 5' RACE reads, yields one record per CDR3 protein. The sample yields approximately 23,000 distinct CDR3 sequences, about 10% seen once. After removal of 4 bases from V and 3 bases from J, the junction contained 7 bases not matched to a gene. CDR1 and CDR2 from the germline V gene are SGHVS and FQNEAQ. The CDR3 is 16 residues long. Ten or more counts support this clonotype. The antigen remains undetermined.

This chain links TRBV7-8 with TRBJ2-2, with TRBD2 matching 8 bases. The source of this sequence is an older woman with HTLV-1-associated myelopathy (HAM/TSP). The sequencing sample was made of PBMCs. CDR3 nucleotide sequence: TGTGCCAGCAGCTCTCCTAGCGGGTTGGACACCGGGGAGCTGTTTTTT. Encoded protein: CASSSPSGLDTGELFF. The complete variable domain, with remaining parts taken from reference TRBV7-8 and TRBJ2-2, reads GAGVSQSPRYKVAKRGQDVALRCDPISGHVSLFWYQQALGQGPEFLTYFQNEAQLDKSGLPSDRFFAERPEGSVSTLKIQRTQQEDSAVYLCASSSPSGLDTGELFFGEGSRLTVL.